Below are 21 T cell receptor beta chains sequenced from a single sample in a study of metastatic and nonmetastatic thyroid tumors. Among the patients, none had received any treatment before thyroid surgery. TCRdb ran MiXCR on the PCR reads. The sample lists about 28,000 clones, 20% to 25% seen once, with around two fifths in the top ten. Sequencing used blood. These receptors were taken from a female donor with papillary thyroid cancer or a benign thyroid nodule (not recorded which). Some clones in this sample may be carry-over from other donors' samples.

This chain links TRBV5-1 with TRBJ2-7, with D uncertain. The V end was cut by 0 bases, the J end by 4 bases, with 5 bases between. Germline loops: CDR1 SGHRS, CDR2 YFSETQ. CDR3 length: 12 amino acids. The CDR3 sequence is CASSLGAYEQYF. CDR3 in DNA: TGCGCCAGCAGCTTGGGGGCGTACGAGCAGTACTTC. Filled out from reference TRBV5-1 and TRBJ2-7, the complete variable domain reads KAGVTQTPRYLIKTRGQQVTLSCSPISGHRSVSWYQQTPGQGLQFLFEYFSETQRNKGNFPGRFSGRQFSNSRSEMNVSTLELGDSALYLCASSLGAYEQYFGPGTRLTVT.

This clone was recorded many times. Given a much more abundant clone one base away, this may be a read error. The chain carries TRBV30 and TRBJ2-7; 7 bases are shared with TRBD2. The J segment lost 6 bases and the V segment lost 1 base, leaving 0 bases of the junction unmatched. The CDR3 contains 11 residues. Looked up from germline, CDR1 is GTSNPN and CDR2 is SVGIG (reference sequence). DNA of the CDR3: TGTGCCTGGAGTGGGGGGGGCGAGCAGTACTTC. This encodes CAWSGGGEQYF. Full variable domain (rest looked up from reference TRBV30 and TRBJ2-7): SQTIHQWPATLVQPVGSPLSLECTVEGTSNPNLYWYRQAAGRGLQLLFYSVGIGQISSEVPQNLSASRPQDRQFILSSKKLLLSDSGFYLCAWSGGGEQYFGPGTRLTVT.

This clone occurred a few times. The V gene is TRBV5-5, the J gene TRBJ1-2, with D possibly matching TRBD1 (5 bases). The CDR3 loop spans 14 amino acids. V was shortened by 4 bases and J by 5 bases, with 15 bases between the two germline ends. Germline CDR1 reads SGHKS; CDR2 reads YYEKEE (reference sequence). DNA for the CDR3: TGTGCCAGCAGCCGCGGGGGGGTGATATATGGCTACACCTTC. This codes for CASSRGGVIYGYTF. Full variable domain (missing parts from reference TRBV5-5 and TRBJ1-2): DAGVTQSPTHLIKTRGQQVTLRCSPISGHKSVSWYQQVLGQGPQFIFQYYEKEERGRGNFPDRFSARQFPNYSSELNVNALLLGDSALYLCASSRGGVIYGYTFGSGTRLTVV.

This clone came up many times. The rearrangement joins TRBV3-1 to TRBJ1-1; tentative D call: TRBD1 (5 bases). Trimming shortened V by 4 bases and J by 0 bases, and 12 bases separated the two germline ends. Looked up from germline, CDR1 is LGHDT and CDR2 is YNNKEL (reference sequence). This CDR3 has 15 amino acids. The CDR3 here is CASSLTGTLNTEAFF. The CDR3 nucleotides read TGTGCCAGCAGCCTTACCGGGACCCTGAACACTGAAGCTTTCTTT.

This clone occurred many times. This chain links TRBV18 with TRBJ2-2, with D hard to call. Germline-derived CDR1 and CDR2 are KGHSH and LQKENI. This CDR3 spans 15 amino acids. The V gene lost 2 bases and the J gene lost 2 bases, with 9 bases spanning the gap. The CDR3 sequence: CASSPSRDNTGELFF. In DNA form, the CDR3 reads TGTGCCAGCTCACCATCTCGAGACAACACCGGGGAGCTGTTTTTT.

On this clone: A single base separates this from a much larger clone, so it may be a read error. The J gene is TRBJ2-7, the V gene TRBV11-2; 11 nucleotides line up with TRBD2. The germline CDR1 and CDR2 sequences are SGHAT and FQNNGV. The junction had 5 bases not matched to a gene; V was cut back by 4 bases and J by 3 bases. This CDR3 has 15 amino acids. CDR3 amino acids: CASSSLAGELYEQYF. The CDR3 DNA follows: TGTGCCAGCAGCTCACTAGCGGGGGAGCTCTACGAGCAGTACTTC.

There are many counts of this clone. This chain joins TRBV6-1 and TRBJ2-1; 7 nucleotides line up with TRBD2. Losses at the gene ends were 6 bases for V and 12 bases for J; bases not matched to a gene: 11. Germline CDR1 is MNHNS and CDR2 is SASEGT. The CDR3 sequence is 13 residues long. This CDR3 reads CASSFDWGGGQFF. The CDR3 coding sequence is TGTGCCAGCAGCTTTGACTGGGGGGGGGGGCAGTTCTTC.

The chain uses TRBV12-3 or TRBV12-4 and TRBJ1-4; D is undetermined. There are 14 residues in the CDR3. Trimming removed 6 bases from V and 8 bases from J, with 16 bases in between. CDR3 DNA sequence: TGTGCCAGCAGCTCAACGGAGGTAGGGGAAAAACTGTTTTTT. It codes for CASSSTEVGEKLFF.

The table lists this clone with a few counts. The chain joins TRBV29-1 to TRBJ1-2; the D gene is possibly TRBD1 (5 bases). Looked up from germline, CDR1 is SQVTM and CDR2 is ANQGSEA. CDR3 length equals 14 residues. Trimming removed 2 bases from V and 3 bases from J, with 13 bases in between. The CDR3 protein is CSVEFRGSYYGYTF. CDR3 DNA: TGCAGCGTTGAATTTAGGGGCAGCTACTATGGCTACACCTTC.

V usage is TRBV5-1 and J usage is TRBJ1-2; 9 bases map to TRBD1. The CDR3 totals 14 residues. Germline CDR1 and CDR2: SGHRS and YFSETQ. The V segment lost 4 bases and the J segment 2 bases; nucleotides outside the gene matches: 3. The CDR3 bases are TGCGCCAGCAGCCCCGGGACAGGGAACTATGGCTACACCTTC. Protein: CASSPGTGNYGYTF.

This clone was observed at least ten times. The chain couples TRBV5-1 to TRBJ1-5, with 9 positions matching TRBD1. Germline CDR1 SGHRS, CDR2 YFSETQ. The V and J ends lost 4 bases and 7 bases, in that order; junction bases with no gene match: 9. CDR3 length: 15 residues. The CDR3 is CASSAGQGSLQPQHF. The CDR3 DNA follows: TGCGCCAGCAGCGCAGGACAGGGGTCTTTGCAGCCCCAGCATTTT.

The genes are TRBV6-6 and TRBJ2-7; D gene unclear. The CDR3 runs to 12 residues. Germline V gives CDR1 MNHNY, CDR2 SVGAGI (reference sequence). V lost 0 bases and J lost 6, with 6 bases in between. CDR3 DNA: TGTGCCAGCAGTTACTCAGGACGCGAGCAGTACTTC. It yields the protein CASSYSGREQYF.

This clone was recorded many times. CDR3 nucleotides: TGTGCCAGCAGTCCCGGGACTAGCGGGGGAGGCACAGATACGCAGTATTTT. Translation: CASSPGTSGGGTDTQYF. This chain uses TRBV12-3 or TRBV12-4 with TRBJ2-3; 14 bases map to TRBD2. V shed 5 bases and J 1 base; nucleotides not matched to a gene: 5. The CDR3 is 17 residues long.

Worth noting for this clone: At one end the junction does not follow the germline gene, possibly because of a read error. The J gene is TRBJ2-2, the V gene TRBV12-3 or TRBV12-4; D possibly corresponds to TRBD2 (6 bases). This CDR3 spans 14 amino acids. The CDR3 DNA sequence: TGTGCCATCAGTAATCGGGACTTGTCCGGGGAGCTGTTTTTT. Its translation: CAISNRDLSGELFF.

This chain joins TRBV5-1 and TRBJ1-2; TRBD1 matches at 7 bases. Losses at the gene ends were 5 bases for V and 3 bases for J; bases not matched to a gene: 13. The germline V gene encodes CDR1 SGHRS and CDR2 YFSETQ. The CDR3 sequence is 16 residues long. CDR3 in DNA: TGCGCCAGCAGTCCTACAGGGGCCAGGGGTGACTATGGCTACACCTTC. This translates into CASSPTGARGDYGYTF.

This clone was observed a handful of times. The rearrangement joins TRBV19 to TRBJ1-2; D is possibly TRBD1 (5 bases). V lost 0 bases and J 2 bases, leaving 10 bases between the germline ends. The CDR3 is 15 residues long. CDR1 and CDR2 (germline): LNHDA, SQIVND (reference sequence). Here the CDR3 reads CASSIDRQGNYGYTF. The CDR3 bases are TGTGCCAGTAGTATAGATCGCCAGGGAAACTATGGCTACACCTTC.

This clone was detected a few times. One end of the junction is discordant with germline, which a read error may explain. The rearrangement uses TRBV10-3 and TRBJ2-2; possibly TRBD2 for D (6 bases). The V gene's germline CDR1 is ENHRY and CDR2 SYGVKD. The CDR3 contains 14 residues. The CDR3 DNA reads TGTGCCACGGCTAGCCCTGACTATACCGGGGGGCTGTTTTTT. Its protein is CATASPDYTGGLFF.

This clone has a count of ten or more. This chain connects TRBV20-1 to TRBJ1-5; D gene ambiguous. The V end lost 0 bases, the J end lost 0 bases, and 15 bases lay between the germline ends. Germline CDR1 DFQATT, CDR2 SNEGSKA (reference sequence). CDR3 size: 17 residues. CDR3 residues: CSARDSRRHSSNQPQHF. The CDR3 region has the DNA TGCAGTGCTAGAGATAGCAGGCGGCATAGTAGCAATCAGCCCCAGCATTTT.

This rearrangement joins TRBV5-1 to TRBJ2-7; D ambiguous. The CDR3 loop spans 14 amino acids. Trimming left V 2 bases short and J 5 bases short, with 14 bases between. The germline V gene encodes CDR1 SGHRS and CDR2 YFSETQ. This CDR3 reads CASSLQQRINEQYF. CDR3 DNA sequence: TGCGCCAGCAGCTTACAACAGAGGATCAACGAGCAGTACTTC.

The chain combines TRBV2 with TRBJ2-5, with 8 bases identical to TRBD1. J gave up 1 base and V 3 bases, and 4 bases lay outside the gene matches. CDR3 length: 15 amino acids. Germline V lookup: CDR1 SNHLY, CDR2 FYNNEI. In DNA, the CDR3 is TGTGCCAGCAGTGATCGGACAGGGAGCCAAGAGACCCAGTACTTC. Translating it yields CASSDRTGSQETQYF.

This clone was seen repeatedly, ten times or more. V usage is TRBV19 and J usage is TRBJ2-1, with 11 bases that match TRBD2. Germline-derived CDR1 and CDR2 are LNHDA and SQIVND (reference sequence). The V gene end was trimmed by 8 bases and the J gene end by 6 bases; junction bases not matched to a gene: 6. This CDR3 comprises 14 residues. CDR3 DNA sequence: TGTGCCAGTGGACTAGCGGGCGCGATCAATGAGCAGTTCTTC. This sequence encodes CASGLAGAINEQFF.